The present entry profiles one T cell receptor (beta chain) with its context. The CDR3 totals 14 residues. CDR1 and CDR2 (germline): SQVTM, ANQGSEA. V was pared by 7 bases and J by 0 bases, with 15 bases between. This entry belongs to a study of T-cell reconstitution after alpha-beta-depleted transplantation in children. Unique molecular identifiers were used to barcode this TCRbeta library. TCRdb reprocessed the PCR reads with MiXCR, giving one entry per CDR3 protein. The profile covers some 460,000 distinct CDR3 sequences, with roughly 16% appearing a single time and 25% to 30% taken by the ten largest.

This TCR was recovered from a boy under two years old who had a stem cell transplant for Wiskott-Aldrich syndrome, so the T cells may come from the graft donor. The sample here was PBMCs, mostly from graft donor cells, taken 360 days after TCRalphabeta/CD19-depleted stem cell transplant. The rearrangement joins TRBV29-1 to TRBJ2-5; D remains ambiguous. The CDR3 nucleotides read TGCAGCGCTCCACACGGCGCGGACCAAGAGACCCAGTACTTC. Its protein is CSAPHGADQETQYF.